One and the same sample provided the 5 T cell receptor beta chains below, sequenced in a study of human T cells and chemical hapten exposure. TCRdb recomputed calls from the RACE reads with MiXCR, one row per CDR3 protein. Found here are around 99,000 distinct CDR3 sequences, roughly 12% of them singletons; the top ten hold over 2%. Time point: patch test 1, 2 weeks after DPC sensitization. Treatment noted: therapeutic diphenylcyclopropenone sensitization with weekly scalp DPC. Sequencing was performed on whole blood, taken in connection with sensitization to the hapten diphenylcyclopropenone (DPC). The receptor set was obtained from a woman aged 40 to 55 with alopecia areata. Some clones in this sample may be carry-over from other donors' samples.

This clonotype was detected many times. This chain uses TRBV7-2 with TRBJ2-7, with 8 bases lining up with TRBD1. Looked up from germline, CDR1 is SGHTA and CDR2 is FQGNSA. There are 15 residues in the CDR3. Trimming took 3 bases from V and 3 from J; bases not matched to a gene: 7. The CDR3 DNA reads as TGTGCCAGCAGCTTTACCGGGACAGGCTTCTACGAGCAGTACTTC. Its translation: CASSFTGTGFYEQYF.

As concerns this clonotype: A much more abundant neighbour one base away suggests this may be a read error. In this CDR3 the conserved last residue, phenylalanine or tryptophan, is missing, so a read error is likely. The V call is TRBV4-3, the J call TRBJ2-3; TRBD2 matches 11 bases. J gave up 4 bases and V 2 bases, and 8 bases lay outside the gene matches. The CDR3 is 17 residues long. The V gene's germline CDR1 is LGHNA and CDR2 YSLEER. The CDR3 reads CASSQRTSGSGADTQYS. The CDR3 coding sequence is TGCGCCAGCAGCCAACGTACTAGCGGGAGTGGGGCAGATACGCAGTATTCT.

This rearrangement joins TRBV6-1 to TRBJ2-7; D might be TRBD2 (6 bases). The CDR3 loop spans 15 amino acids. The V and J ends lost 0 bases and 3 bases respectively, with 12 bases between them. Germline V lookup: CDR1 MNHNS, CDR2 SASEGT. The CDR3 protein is CASSEATSGVYEQYF. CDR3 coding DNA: TGTGCCAGCAGTGAAGCGACTAGTGGCGTCTACGAGCAGTACTTC.

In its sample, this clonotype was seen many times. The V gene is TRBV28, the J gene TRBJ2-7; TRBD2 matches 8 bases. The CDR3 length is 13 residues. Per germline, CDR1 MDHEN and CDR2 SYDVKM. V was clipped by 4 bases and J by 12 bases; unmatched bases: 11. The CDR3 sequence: CASSSPAWREAYF. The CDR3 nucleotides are TGTGCCAGCAGTTCGCCCGCGTGGCGGGAGGCGTACTTC. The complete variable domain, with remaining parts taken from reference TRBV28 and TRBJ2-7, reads DVKVTQSSRYLVKRTGEKVFLECVQDMDHENMFWYRQDPGLGLRLIYFSYDVKMKEKGDIPEGYSVSREKKERFSLILESASTNQTSMYLCASSSPAWREAYFGPGTRLTVT.

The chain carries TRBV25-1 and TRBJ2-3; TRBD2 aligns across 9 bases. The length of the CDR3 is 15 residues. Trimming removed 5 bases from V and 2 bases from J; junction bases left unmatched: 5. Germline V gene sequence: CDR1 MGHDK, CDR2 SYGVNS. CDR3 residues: CASSFLAGSTDTQYF. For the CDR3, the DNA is TGTGCCAGCAGTTTTCTAGCGGGGTCCACAGATACGCAGTATTTT.